This TCR beta chain emerged from a study of shared clonotypes between healthy human individuals. The CDR3 runs to 13 residues. The germline V gene has CDR1 LNHNV and CDR2 YYDKDF (reference sequence). V was cut by 1 base and J by 6 bases, with 7 bases left in between. Only in-frame clones appear in the TCRdb table, and some are missing; sequencing was by immunoSEQ multiplex PCR. Of some 1,600,000 clones listed, approximately 98% are singletons. This sequence joins TRBV15 and TRBJ1-5; unclear D gene. This receptor was obtained from a man aged 25-45 years in good health. The sample consisted of naive CD4+ T cells sorted from blood. Subset in this sample: CD45RA+ positively selected. CDR3 DNA sequence: TGTGCCACCAGCAGAGTCAAAGGTCAGCCCCAGCATTTT. This gives the protein CATSRVKGQPQHF.